The T cell receptor beta chain described here comes from a study of T cell changes during pregnancy in multiple sclerosis. The data were produced by immunoSEQ multiplex PCR, yet TCRdb's version contains in-frame clones alone and is incomplete. The sample holds about 92,000 clones, approximately 92% seen once. This clone has only one observation. This CDR3 is 12 amino acids long. V dropped 7 bases and J dropped 9; count of bases not matched to a gene: 6. Germline CDR1 and CDR2: SQVTM and ANQGSEA. The source was peripheral blood, collected in the first trimester of pregnancy. The receptor comes from a female donor with multiple sclerosis, enrolled in a pregnancy study. The rearrangement uses TRBV29-1 and TRBJ2-1; 10 nucleotides align to TRBD1. The CDR3, as DNA: TGCAGCGCCGGACAGGGGGATTCTGAGCAGTTCTTC. Its translation is CSAGQGDSEQFF.